The following is a TCR beta chain sequence with its context. Its antigen is currently unknown. CDR1 and CDR2 from the germline V gene are SNHLY and FYNNEI. The J segment lost 8 bases and the V segment lost 7 bases, leaving 5 bases of the junction unmatched. The CDR3 sequence is 13 residues long. This sample stems from a study of cytomegalovirus exposure and HLA in healthy donors. Study-wide findings and caveats: Altogether, some 170 TCR beta chains were recorded as cytomegalovirus-associated. Later analysis identified a missense DCLRE1C variant that was linked to TCR beta V- and J-gene trimming.

PCR used 60 Vbeta primers and 13 Jbeta primers. Some clones are missing from TCRdb's copy, which holds only in-frame ones; the method was immunoSEQ multiplex PCR. Among about 140,000 clones listed, under 85% were seen once. The J gene is TRBJ2-1, the V gene TRBV2, with 10 bases aligning to TRBD1. The source is a man aged 18 to 29 in good health and CMV-seronegative. The material sequenced was PBMCs. The DNA of the CDR3 is TGTGCCAGCAAGGGACAGGGGTTCTATGAGCAGTTCTTC. This codes for CASKGQGFYEQFF.